This T cell receptor beta chain was documented in a study of GPR56 and killer-like receptors on CD4 memory cells (dated by TCRdb to the late 2010s). General notes on the study: The study proposed that progressive acquisition of KLRB1, KLRG1, GPR56 and then KLRF1 marks human CD4+ memory T-cell differentiation and cytokine production potential. The healthy blood donors were described in the study as age-matched to the liver disease patients, whose median age was approximately 69 years.

Concerning this clonotype itself: This clone's antigen is unknown.

The study at large found these results: Rather than full repertoires, only the 100 most expanded clones per population were included in the diversity and similarity analyses. Overlap of TCR repertoires was observed especially between the late populations 4 and 5, and partly population 3. Low clonal frequency was observed in the marker-negative population, and a progressive increase in clonal frequency, with a corresponding decrease in TCRbeta diversity, was observed along the proposed pathway. Clones dominating late populations 4 and 5 were also found in early populations 1 and 2, and this finding was taken by the authors as evidence for linear differentiation.

The sequencer was an Illumina HiSeq 2500. For construction of sequencing libraries, the recombined TCRbeta locus was amplified according to a previously published PCR protocol. The published analysis was carried out like this. Any read whose average quality score fell below 30 was discarded, and IMSEQ was used to process the reads that remained. Each clonotype was defined by Vbeta gene, Jbeta gene and CDR3 amino acid sequence. To quantify how much the repertoires of different populations overlapped, the Morisita-Horn index was computed on the top 100 expanded clones. Renyi diversity profiles, calculated on the top 100 expanded clones, were used to assess clonal diversity. The reads underwent TCRdb reprocessing, giving one record for each CDR3 protein sequence and no DNA. The V and J calls and clone size come from TCRdb's table, not from the authors' own analysis. This sample's clone table shows about 1,400 distinct CDR3 sequences. The ten largest account for roughly an eighth of the sample.

Prior to TCRbeta sequencing, five KLR/GPR56-defined CD4+ populations were enriched by fluorescence-activated cell sorting. To test whether memory differentiation follows a linear pathway, the researchers sequenced TCRbeta repertoires from five CD4+ T-cell subsets, each defined by expression of KLRB1, KLRG1, GPR56 and KLRF1. TCR-sequenced cells came from peripheral blood of healthy control individuals, reported as five donors in the TCRbeta analysis figure. Heparinized peripheral blood was collected, and every sample was processed within one hour of retrieval. Blood was diluted 1:2 in PBS, and peripheral blood mononuclear cells were then isolated from the diluted blood at room temperature by Biocoll density gradient centrifugation. Before flow sorting, CD4+ T cells were magnetically enriched from freshly isolated PBMCs using anti-CD4 MicroBeads. A BD FACSAria II was used to sort CD4+ T cells, enriched from the PBMCs of healthy donors, according to marker expression. Surface staining used anti-KLRB1 clone 191B8, anti-KLRF1 clone 4A4.D10 and anti-KLRG1 clone REA261 antibodies from Miltenyi Biotec.

The CDR3 goes from the cysteine to the phenylalanine over 14 residues. The DNA is unrecorded. The source material was memory CD4+ T cells from blood. The chain employs TRBV12-3 or TRBV12-4 and TRBJ2-7; checking the TCRdb D call of TRBD2 is not possible without DNA. This receptor was obtained from a human donor in good health. The CDR3 is CASSLGWQGGEQYF.